This T cell receptor (beta chain) was observed in a study of T cells after yellow fever vaccination. Across the whole study: Fractions of low cell number were prepared using SMART-Seq v4 Ultra Low Input.

The CDR3 length is 12 residues. Germline loops: CDR1 MNHNY, CDR2 SVGAGI (reference sequence). With regard to this clonotype: Compared with germline, one end of the junction differs, possibly owing to a read error.

For TCR, cDNA came from 5'RACE template switching, which added a universal primer site and UMIs. One entry per CDR3 protein, called by TCRdb with MiXCR from the 5' RACE reads. The table shows about 170,000 distinct CDR3 sequences, with 8% to 13% occurring only once. V is TRBV6-6 and J is TRBJ2-1, with D perhaps TRBD2 (6 bases). The starting material was CD8+ T cells sorted from PBMCs, obtained 15 days after the yellow fever booster vaccination. The source of this sequence is a man between 18 and 29 years old who received the YFV17D yellow fever vaccine. CDR3 loop: CASSYWGDEQFF. As DNA, the CDR3 is TGTGCCAGCAGCTACTGGGGGGATGAGCAGTTCTTC.